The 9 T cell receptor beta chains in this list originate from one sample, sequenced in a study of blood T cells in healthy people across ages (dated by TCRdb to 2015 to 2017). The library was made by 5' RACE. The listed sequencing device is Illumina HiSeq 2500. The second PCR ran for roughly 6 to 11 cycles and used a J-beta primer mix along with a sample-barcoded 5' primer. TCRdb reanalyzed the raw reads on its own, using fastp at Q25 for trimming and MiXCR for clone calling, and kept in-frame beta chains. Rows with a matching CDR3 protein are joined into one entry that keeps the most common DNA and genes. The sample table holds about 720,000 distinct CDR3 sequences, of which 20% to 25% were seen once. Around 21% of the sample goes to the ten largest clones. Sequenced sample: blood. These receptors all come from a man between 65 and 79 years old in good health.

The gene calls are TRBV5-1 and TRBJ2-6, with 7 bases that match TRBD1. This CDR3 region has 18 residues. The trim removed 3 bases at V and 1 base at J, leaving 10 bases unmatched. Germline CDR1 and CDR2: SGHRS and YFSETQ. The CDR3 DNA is TGCGCCAGCAGCTCCAACATCCTACAGGGGTCTGGGGCCAACGTCCTGACTTTC. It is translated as CASSSNILQGSGANVLTF. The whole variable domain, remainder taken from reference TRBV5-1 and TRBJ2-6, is KAGVTQTPRYLIKTRGQQVTLSCSPISGHRSVSWYQQTPGQGLQFLFEYFSETQRNKGNFPGRFSGRQFSNSRSEMNVSTLELGDSALYLCASSSNILQGSGANVLTFGAGSRLTVL.

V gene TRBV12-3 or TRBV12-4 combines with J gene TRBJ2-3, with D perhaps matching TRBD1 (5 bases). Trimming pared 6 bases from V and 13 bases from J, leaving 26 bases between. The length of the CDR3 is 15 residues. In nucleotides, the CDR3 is TGTGCCAGCAGCGACACAAGGGGCAGCACAGATGCGGAGTATTTT. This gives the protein CASSDTRGSTDAEYF.

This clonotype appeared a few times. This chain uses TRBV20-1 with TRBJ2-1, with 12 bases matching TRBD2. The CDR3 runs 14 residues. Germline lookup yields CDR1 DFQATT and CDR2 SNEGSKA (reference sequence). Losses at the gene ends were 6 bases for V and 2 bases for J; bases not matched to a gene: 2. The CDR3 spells CSARLAGAYNEQFF. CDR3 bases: TGCAGTGCCAGACTAGCGGGGGCCTACAATGAGCAGTTCTTC.

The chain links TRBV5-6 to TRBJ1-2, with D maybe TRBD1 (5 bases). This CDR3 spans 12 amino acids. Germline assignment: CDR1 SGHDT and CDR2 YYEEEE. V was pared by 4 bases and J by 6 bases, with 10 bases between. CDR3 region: CASSEDIDGYTF. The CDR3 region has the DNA TGTGCCAGCAGCGAGGACATTGATGGCTACACCTTC. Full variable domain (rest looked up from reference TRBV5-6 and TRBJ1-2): DAGVTQSPTHLIKTRGQQVTLRCSPKSGHDTVSWYQQALGQGPQFIFQYYEEEERQRGNFPDRFSGHQFPNYSSELNVNALLLGDSALYLCASSEDIDGYTFGSGTRLTVV.

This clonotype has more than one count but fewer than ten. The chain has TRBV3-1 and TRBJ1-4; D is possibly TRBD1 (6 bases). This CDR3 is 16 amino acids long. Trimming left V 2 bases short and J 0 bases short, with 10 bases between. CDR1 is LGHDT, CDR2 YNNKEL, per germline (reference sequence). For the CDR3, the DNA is TGTGCCAGCAGCCAAATCGGGGGCCCAACTAATGAAAAACTGTTTTTT. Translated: CASSQIGGPTNEKLFF.

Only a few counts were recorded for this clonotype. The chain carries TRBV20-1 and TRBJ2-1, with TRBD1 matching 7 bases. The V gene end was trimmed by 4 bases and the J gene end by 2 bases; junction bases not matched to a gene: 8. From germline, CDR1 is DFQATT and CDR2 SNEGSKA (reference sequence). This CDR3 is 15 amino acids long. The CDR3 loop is CSATFPGTAYNEQFF. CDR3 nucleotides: TGCAGTGCTACCTTCCCCGGGACAGCCTACAATGAGCAGTTCTTC.

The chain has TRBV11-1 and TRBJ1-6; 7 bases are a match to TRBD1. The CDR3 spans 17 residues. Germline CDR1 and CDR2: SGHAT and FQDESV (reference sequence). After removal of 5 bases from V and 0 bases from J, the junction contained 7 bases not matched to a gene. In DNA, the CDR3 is TGTGCCAGCAGCCCCTTGGACAGGAGCTCCTATAATTCACCCCTCCACTTT. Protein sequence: CASSPLDRSSYNSPLHF. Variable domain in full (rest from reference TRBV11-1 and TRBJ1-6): EAEVAQSPRYKITEKSQAVAFWCDPISGHATLYWYRQILGQGPELLVQFQDESVVDDSQLPKDRFSAERLKGVDSTLKIQPAELGDSAMYLCASSPLDRSSYNSPLHFGNGTRLTVT.

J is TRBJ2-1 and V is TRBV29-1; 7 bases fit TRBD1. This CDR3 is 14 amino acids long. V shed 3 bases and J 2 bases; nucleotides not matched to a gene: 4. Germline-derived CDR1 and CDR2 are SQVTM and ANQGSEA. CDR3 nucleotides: TGCAGCGTTGAGGGGACAGTCGCCTACAATGAGCAGTTCTTC. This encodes CSVEGTVAYNEQFF.

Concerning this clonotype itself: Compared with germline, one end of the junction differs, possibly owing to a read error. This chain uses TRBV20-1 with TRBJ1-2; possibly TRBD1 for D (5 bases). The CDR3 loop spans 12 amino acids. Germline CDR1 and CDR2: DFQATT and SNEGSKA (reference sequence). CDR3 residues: CSALEGIYGYTF. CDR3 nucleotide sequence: TGCAGTGCCCTTGAGGGGATCTATGGCTACACTTTC.